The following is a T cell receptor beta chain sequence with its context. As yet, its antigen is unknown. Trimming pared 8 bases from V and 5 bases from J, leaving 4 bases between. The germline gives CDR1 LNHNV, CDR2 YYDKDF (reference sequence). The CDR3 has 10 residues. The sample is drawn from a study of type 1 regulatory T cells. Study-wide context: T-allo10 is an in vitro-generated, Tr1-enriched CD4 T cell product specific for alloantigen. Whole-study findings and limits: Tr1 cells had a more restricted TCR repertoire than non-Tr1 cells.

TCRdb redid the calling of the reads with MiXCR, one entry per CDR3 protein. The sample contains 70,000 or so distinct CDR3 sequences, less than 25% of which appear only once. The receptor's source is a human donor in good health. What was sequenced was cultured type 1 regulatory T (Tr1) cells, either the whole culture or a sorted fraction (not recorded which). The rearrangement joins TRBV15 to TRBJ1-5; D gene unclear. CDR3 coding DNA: TGTGCCACCGGTGATCAGCCCCAGCATTTT. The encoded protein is CATGDQPQHF. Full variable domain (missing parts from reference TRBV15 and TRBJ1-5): DAMVIQNPRYQVTQFGKPVTLSCSQTLNHNVMYWYQQKSSQAPKLLFHYYDKDFNNEADTPDNFQSRRPNTSFCFLDIRSPGLGDTAMYLCATGDQPQHFGDGTRLSIL.